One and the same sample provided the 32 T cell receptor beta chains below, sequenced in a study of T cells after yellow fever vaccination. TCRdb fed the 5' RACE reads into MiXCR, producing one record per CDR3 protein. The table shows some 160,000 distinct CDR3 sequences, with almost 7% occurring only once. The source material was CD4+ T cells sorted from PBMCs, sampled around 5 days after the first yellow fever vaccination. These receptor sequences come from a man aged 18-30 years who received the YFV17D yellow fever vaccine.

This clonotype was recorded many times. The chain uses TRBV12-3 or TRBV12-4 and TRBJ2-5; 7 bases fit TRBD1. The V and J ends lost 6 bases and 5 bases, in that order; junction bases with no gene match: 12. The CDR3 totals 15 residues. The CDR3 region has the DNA TGTGCCAGCAGGGCCCCGACAGGGTTCGGGGAGACCCAGTACTTC. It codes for CASRAPTGFGETQYF.

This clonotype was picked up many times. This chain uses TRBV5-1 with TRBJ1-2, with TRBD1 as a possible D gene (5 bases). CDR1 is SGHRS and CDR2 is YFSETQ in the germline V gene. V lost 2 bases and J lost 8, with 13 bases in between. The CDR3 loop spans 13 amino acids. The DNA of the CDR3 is TGCGCCAGCAGCTTTTCGCAGGGAAAGGGCTACACCTTC. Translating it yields CASSFSQGKGYTF.

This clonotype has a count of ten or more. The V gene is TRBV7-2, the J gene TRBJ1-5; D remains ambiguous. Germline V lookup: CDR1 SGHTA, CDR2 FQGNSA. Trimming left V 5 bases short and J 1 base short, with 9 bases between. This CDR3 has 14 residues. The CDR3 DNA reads TGTGCCAGCAGCCAGAGAACAAGCAATCAGCCCCAGCATTTT. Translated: CASSQRTSNQPQHF.

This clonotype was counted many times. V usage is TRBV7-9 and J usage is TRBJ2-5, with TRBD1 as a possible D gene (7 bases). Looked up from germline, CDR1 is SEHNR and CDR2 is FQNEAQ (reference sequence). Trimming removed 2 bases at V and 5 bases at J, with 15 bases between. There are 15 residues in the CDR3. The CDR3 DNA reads TGTGCCAGCAGCTTACAGGGGGGTCCCCCGGAGACCCAGTACTTC. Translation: CASSLQGGPPETQYF.

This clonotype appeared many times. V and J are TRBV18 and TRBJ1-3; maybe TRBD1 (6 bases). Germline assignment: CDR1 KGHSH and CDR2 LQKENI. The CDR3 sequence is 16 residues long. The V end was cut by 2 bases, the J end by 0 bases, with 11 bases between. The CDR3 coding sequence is TGTGCCAGCTCACCAGATGGACAGCCCTCTGGAAACACCATATATTTT. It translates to CASSPDGQPSGNTIYF.

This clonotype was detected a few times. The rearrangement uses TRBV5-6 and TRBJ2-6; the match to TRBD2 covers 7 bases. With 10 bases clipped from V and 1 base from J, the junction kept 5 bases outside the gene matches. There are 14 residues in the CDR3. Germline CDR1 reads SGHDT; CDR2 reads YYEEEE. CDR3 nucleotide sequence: TGTGCCTCCCGGGGGGTGTCTGGGGCCAACGTCCTGACTTTC. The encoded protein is CASRGVSGANVLTF.

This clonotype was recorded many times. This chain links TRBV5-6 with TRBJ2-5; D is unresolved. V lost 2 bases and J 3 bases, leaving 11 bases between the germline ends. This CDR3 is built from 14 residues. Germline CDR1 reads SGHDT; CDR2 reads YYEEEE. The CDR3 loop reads CASSFLKREETQYF. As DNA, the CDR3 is TGTGCCAGCAGCTTCTTAAAACGGGAAGAGACCCAGTACTTC.

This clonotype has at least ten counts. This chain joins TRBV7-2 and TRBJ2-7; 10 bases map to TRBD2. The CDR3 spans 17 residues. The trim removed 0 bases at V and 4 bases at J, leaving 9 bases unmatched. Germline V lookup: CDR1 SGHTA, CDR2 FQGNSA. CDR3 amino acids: CASSLAPSAGGLYEQYF. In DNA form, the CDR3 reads TGTGCCAGCAGCTTAGCCCCTTCAGCGGGGGGGCTGTACGAGCAGTACTTC.

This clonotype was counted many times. The CDR3 reads CASSLTGAREQYF. The CDR3 region has the DNA TGTGCCAGCAGCTTGACAGGGGCCCGGGAGCAGTACTTC. V is TRBV7-2 and J is TRBJ2-7; 8 bases line up with TRBD1. Unmatched junction bases numbered 5, after V lost 3 bases and J lost 7 bases. Germline CDR1 and CDR2: SGHTA and FQGNSA. This CDR3 has 13 amino acids.

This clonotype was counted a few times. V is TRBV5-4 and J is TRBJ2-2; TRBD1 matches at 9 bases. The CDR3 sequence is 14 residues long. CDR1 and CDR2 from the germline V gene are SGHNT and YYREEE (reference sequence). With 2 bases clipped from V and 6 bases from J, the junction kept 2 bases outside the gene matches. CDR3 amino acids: CASSLQGAAGELFF. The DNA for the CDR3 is TGTGCCAGCAGCTTACAGGGGGCGGCCGGGGAGCTGTTTTTT.

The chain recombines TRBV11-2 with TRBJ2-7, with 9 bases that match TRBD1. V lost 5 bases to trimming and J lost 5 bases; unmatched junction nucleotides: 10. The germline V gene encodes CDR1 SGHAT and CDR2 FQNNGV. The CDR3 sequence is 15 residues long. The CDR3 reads CASSHYTGGGNEQYF. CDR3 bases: TGTGCCAGCAGCCATTATACAGGGGGCGGGAACGAGCAGTACTTC.

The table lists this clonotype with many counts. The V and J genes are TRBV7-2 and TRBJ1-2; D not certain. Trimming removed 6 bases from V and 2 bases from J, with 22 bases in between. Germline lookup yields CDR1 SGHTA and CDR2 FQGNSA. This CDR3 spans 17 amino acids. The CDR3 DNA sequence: TGTGCCAGCAGACCCCCGAGCACAGTGGTTTTGAACTATGGCTACACCTTC. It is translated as CASRPPSTVVLNYGYTF.

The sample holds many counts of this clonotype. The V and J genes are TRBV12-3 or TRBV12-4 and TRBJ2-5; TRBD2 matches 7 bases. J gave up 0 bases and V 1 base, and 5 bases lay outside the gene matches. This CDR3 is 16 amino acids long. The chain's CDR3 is CASSLEGTTYQETQYF. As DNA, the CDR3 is TGTGCCAGCAGTTTAGAAGGGACTACGTACCAAGAGACCCAGTACTTC.

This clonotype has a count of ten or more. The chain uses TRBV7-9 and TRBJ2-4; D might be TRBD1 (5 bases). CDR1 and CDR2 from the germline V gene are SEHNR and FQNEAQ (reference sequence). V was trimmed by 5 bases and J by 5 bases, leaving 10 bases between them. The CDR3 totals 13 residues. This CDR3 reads CASSPTRENIQYF. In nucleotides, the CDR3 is TGTGCCAGCAGCCCCACCAGGGAAAACATTCAGTACTTC. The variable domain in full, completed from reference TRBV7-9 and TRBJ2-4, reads DTGVSQNPRHKITKRGQNVTFRCDPISEHNRLYWYRQTLGQGPEFLTYFQNEAQLEKSRLLSDRFSAERPKGSFSTLEIQRTEQGDSAMYLCASSPTRENIQYFGAGTRLSVL.

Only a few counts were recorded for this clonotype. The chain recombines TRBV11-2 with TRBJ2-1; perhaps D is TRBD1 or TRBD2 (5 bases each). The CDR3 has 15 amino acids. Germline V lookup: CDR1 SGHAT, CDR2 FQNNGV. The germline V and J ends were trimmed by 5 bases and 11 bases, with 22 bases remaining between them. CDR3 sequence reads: CASSHPGRGRTKQFF. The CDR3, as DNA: TGTGCCAGCAGCCATCCCGGACGGGGACGGACAAAGCAGTTCTTC. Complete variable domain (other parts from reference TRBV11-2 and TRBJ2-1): EAGVAQSPRYKIIEKRQSVAFWCNPISGHATLYWYQQILGQGPKLLIQFQNNGVVDDSQLPKDRFSAERLKGVDSTLKIQPAKLEDSAVYLCASSHPGRGRTKQFFGPGTRLTVL.

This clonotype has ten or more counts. DNA for the CDR3: TGCGCCAGCAGCTTGGACCAAGTAGACATTCAGTACTTC. Its protein is CASSLDQVDIQYF. The genes are TRBV5-1 and TRBJ2-4; D not resolved. Germline CDR1 reads SGHRS; CDR2 reads YFSETQ. V was shortened by 0 bases and J by 8 bases, with 9 bases between the two germline ends. This CDR3 comprises 13 residues.

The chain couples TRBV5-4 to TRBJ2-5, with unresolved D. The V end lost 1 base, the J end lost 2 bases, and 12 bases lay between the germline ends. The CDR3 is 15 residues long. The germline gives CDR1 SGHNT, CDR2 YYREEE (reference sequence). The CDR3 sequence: CASSLKGTYQETQYF. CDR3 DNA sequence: TGTGCCAGCAGCTTGAAGGGAACCTATCAAGAGACCCAGTACTTC.

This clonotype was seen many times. CDR3 protein: CASSATSPGPETQYF. CDR3 coding DNA: TGCGCCAGCAGCGCCACCTCCCCGGGACCAGAGACCCAGTACTTC. This chain uses TRBV5-1 with TRBJ2-5, with D perhaps TRBD1 or TRBD2 (5 bases each). V was trimmed by 4 bases and J by 4 bases, leaving 17 bases between them. Germline CDR1 is SGHRS and CDR2 is YFSETQ. This CDR3 spans 15 amino acids.

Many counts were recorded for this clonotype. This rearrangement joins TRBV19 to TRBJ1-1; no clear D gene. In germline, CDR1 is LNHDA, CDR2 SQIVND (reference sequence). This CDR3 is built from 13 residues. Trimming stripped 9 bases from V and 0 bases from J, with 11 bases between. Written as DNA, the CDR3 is TGTGCCAGCCTTGACGAGATGAACACTGAAGCTTTCTTT. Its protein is CASLDEMNTEAFF.

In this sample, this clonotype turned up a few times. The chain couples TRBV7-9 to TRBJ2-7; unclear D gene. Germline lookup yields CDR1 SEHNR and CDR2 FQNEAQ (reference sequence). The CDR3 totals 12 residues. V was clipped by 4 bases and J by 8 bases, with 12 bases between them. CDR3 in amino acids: CASSSNFAQQYF. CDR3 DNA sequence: TGTGCCAGCAGCTCGAATTTTGCCCAGCAGTACTTC. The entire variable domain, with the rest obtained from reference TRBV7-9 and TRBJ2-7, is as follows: DTGVSQNPRHKITKRGQNVTFRCDPISEHNRLYWYRQTLGQGPEFLTYFQNEAQLEKSRLLSDRFSAERPKGSFSTLEIQRTEQGDSAMYLCASSSNFAQQYFGPGTRLTVT.

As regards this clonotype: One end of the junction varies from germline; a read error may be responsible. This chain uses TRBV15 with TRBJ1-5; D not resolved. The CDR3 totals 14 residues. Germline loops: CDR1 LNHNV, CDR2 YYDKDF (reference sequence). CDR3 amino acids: CATGRGTTYQPQHF. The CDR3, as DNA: TGTGCCACCGGCAGAGGAACAACGTATCAGCCCCAGCATTTT.

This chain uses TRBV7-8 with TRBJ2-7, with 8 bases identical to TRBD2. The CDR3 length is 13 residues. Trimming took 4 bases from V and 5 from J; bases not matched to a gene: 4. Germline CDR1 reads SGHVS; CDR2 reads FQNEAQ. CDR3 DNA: TGTGCCAGCAGCTCGGGGGGGCCGGACGAGCAGTACTTC. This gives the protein CASSSGGPDEQYF.

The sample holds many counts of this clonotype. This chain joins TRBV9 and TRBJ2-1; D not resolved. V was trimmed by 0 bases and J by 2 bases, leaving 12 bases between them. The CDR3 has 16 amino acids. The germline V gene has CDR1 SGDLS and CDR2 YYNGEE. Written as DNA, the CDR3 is TGTGCCAGCAGCGTAGAACCGACTCTAGCCTACAATGAGCAGTTCTTC. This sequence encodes CASSVEPTLAYNEQFF.

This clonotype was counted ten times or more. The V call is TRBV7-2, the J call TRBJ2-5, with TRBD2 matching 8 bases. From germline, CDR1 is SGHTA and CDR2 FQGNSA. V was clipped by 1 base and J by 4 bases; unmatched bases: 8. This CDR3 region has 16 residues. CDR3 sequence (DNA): TGTGCCAGCAGCTTAGGTGGTAGCGGGGTGGGAGAGACCCAGTACTTC. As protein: CASSLGGSGVGETQYF.

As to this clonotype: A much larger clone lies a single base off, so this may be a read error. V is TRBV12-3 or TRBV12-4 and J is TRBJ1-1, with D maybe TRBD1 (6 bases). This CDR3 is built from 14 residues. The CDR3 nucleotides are TGTACCAGCAGTTTCACAGGGATAAACACTGAAGCTTTCTTT. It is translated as CTSSFTGINTEAFF.

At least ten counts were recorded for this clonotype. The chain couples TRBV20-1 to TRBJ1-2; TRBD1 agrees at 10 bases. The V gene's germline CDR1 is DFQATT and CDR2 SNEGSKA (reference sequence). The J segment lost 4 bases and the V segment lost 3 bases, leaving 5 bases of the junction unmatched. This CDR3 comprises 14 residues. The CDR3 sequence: CSASAGQGTYGYTF. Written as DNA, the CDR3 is TGCAGTGCTAGTGCGGGACAGGGGACCTATGGCTACACCTTC.

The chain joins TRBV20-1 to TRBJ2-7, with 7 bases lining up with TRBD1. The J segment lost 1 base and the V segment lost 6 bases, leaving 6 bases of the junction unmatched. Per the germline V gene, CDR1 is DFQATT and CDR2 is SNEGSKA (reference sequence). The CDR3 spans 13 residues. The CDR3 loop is CSAPDRTSYEQYV. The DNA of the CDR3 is TGCAGTGCCCCGGACAGGACATCCTACGAGCAGTACGTC.

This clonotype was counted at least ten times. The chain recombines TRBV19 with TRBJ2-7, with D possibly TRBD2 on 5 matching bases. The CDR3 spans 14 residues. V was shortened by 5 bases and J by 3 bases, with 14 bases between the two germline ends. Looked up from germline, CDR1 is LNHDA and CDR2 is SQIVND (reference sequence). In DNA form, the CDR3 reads TGTGCCAGTAGTGAGGCGGGCCTTTTCTACGAGCAGTACTTC. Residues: CASSEAGLFYEQYF.

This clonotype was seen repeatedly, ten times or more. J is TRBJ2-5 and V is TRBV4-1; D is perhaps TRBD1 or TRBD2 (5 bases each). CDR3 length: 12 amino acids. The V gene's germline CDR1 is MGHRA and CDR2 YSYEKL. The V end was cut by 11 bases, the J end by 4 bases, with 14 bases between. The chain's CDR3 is CAGRRGTETQYF. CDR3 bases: TGCGCCGGCCGCCGAGGGACAGAGACCCAGTACTTC.

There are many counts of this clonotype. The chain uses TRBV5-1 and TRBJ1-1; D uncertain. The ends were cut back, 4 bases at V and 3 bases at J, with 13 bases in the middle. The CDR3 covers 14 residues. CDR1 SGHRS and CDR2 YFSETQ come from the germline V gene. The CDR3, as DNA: TGCGCCAGCAGCGGATCAGGACGGGACACTGAAGCTTTCTTT. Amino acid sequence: CASSGSGRDTEAFF. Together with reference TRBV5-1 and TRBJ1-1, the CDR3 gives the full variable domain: KAGVTQTPRYLIKTRGQQVTLSCSPISGHRSVSWYQQTPGQGLQFLFEYFSETQRNKGNFPGRFSGRQFSNSRSEMNVSTLELGDSALYLCASSGSGRDTEAFFGQGTRLTVV.

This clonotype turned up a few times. CDR3 coding DNA: TGTGCCAGCAGTCCTGGGCAGGGGGAACAAGAGACCCAGTACTTC. Its protein product is CASSPGQGEQETQYF. The V and J genes are TRBV12-3 or TRBV12-4 and TRBJ2-5; 7 bases fit TRBD1. Trimming took 5 bases from V and 2 from J; bases not matched to a gene: 8. This CDR3 is built from 15 residues.

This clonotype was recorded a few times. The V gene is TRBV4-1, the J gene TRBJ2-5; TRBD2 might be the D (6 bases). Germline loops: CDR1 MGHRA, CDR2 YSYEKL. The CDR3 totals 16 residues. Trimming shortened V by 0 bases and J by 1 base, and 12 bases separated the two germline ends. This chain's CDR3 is CASSQEGLRFQETQYF. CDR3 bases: TGCGCCAGCAGCCAAGAGGGACTGCGATTCCAAGAGACCCAGTACTTC.